One and the same sample provided the 18 T cell receptor beta chains below, sequenced in a study of T cell changes during pregnancy in multiple sclerosis. Measured with immunoSEQ multiplex PCR; TCRdb has only the in-frame clones, and not every one. Altogether more than 45,000 clones are present, around nine tenths being singletons, with the ten largest covering approximately 0.27%. Sequenced here: CD4+ T cells from peripheral blood mononuclear cells, sampled in the second trimester of pregnancy. Receptors were obtained from a female donor with multiple sclerosis, enrolled in a pregnancy study.

The chain combines TRBV9 with TRBJ1-1; D is ambiguous. Per the germline V gene, CDR1 is SGDLS and CDR2 is YYNGEE. V was trimmed by 4 bases and J by 5 bases, leaving 15 bases between them. The CDR3 sequence is 14 residues long. The CDR3 DNA follows: TGTGCCAGCAGCCCGTTTCGCCGGGGTACTGAAGCTTTCTTT. Amino acids: CASSPFRRGTEAFF.

The chain uses TRBV11-3 and TRBJ2-5; TRBD2 is a possible D gene (6 bases). The CDR3 sequence is 15 residues long. Trimming stripped 5 bases from V and 2 bases from J, with 15 bases between. The germline V gene has CDR1 SGHNT and CDR2 YENEEA. CDR3 loop: CASSVGGGNQETQYF. CDR3 sequence (DNA): TGTGCCAGCAGCGTAGGTGGGGGGAATCAAGAGACCCAGTACTTC.

The gene calls are TRBV6-6 and TRBJ2-7; TRBD2 is a possible D gene (5 bases). In germline, CDR1 is MNHNY, CDR2 SVGAGI (reference sequence). V shed 8 bases and J shed 2 bases, with 16 bases lying between them. This CDR3 contains 14 residues. The CDR3 sequence: CASRVRGGTYEQYF. In DNA form, the CDR3 reads TGTGCCAGCCGGGTTCGGGGTGGAACCTACGAGCAGTACTTC.

The chain joins TRBV2 to TRBJ1-3; D remains unclear. From germline, CDR1 is SNHLY and CDR2 FYNNEI. Trimming cost V 5 bases and J 4 bases, with 12 bases left between them. This CDR3 region has 14 residues. The CDR3 here is CASSPDILGNTIYF. Written as DNA, the CDR3 is TGTGCCAGCAGTCCAGACATATTAGGAAACACCATATATTTT.

The chain has TRBV18 and TRBJ2-7, with D perhaps TRBD2 (6 bases). Trimming took 2 bases from V and 1 from J, leaving 12 bases between them. The CDR3 is 15 amino acids. Germline V gene lookup returns CDR1 KGHSH and CDR2 LQKENI. Here the CDR3 reads CASSPSVAASYEQYF. In DNA, the CDR3 is TGTGCCAGCTCACCATCGGTAGCGGCATCCTACGAGCAGTACTTC.

The chain links TRBV6-1 to TRBJ1-2, with TRBD1 identical over 7 bases. Germline V gene data show CDR1 as MNHNS and CDR2 as SASEGT. The CDR3 loop spans 13 amino acids. Losses at the gene ends were 8 bases for V and 4 bases for J; bases not matched to a gene: 7. For the CDR3, the DNA is TGTGCCAGCGCCACAGGGGTCCCCTATGGCTACACCTTC. It yields the protein CASATGVPYGYTF.

The gene calls are TRBV5-4 and TRBJ2-5; 9 nucleotides line up with TRBD2. The CDR3 totals 14 residues. CDR1 SGHNT and CDR2 YYREEE come from the germline V gene (reference sequence). The J segment lost 1 base and the V segment lost 5 bases, leaving 3 bases of the junction unmatched. The CDR3 DNA is TGTGCCAGCAGTAGCGGGAGCGCCCAAGAGACCCAGTACTTC. It specifies CASSSGSAQETQYF.

The J gene is TRBJ1-1, the V gene TRBV10-3, with D maybe TRBD1 (6 bases). CDR3 length equals 12 residues. The ends were cut back, 8 bases at V and 7 bases at J, with 14 bases in the middle. The germline CDR1 and CDR2 sequences are ENHRY and SYGVKD. CDR3 sequence (DNA): TGTGCCATCCGCCGGACAGAGAATGAAGCTTTCTTT. This codes for CAIRRTENEAFF.

The sample holds one count of this clone. The rearrangement joins TRBV2 to TRBJ2-3, with 8 bases lining up with TRBD2. Germline CDR1 reads SNHLY; CDR2 reads FYNNEI. The CDR3 is made up of 16 amino acids. V gave up 5 bases and J gave up 2 bases; unmatched junction bases: 9. The DNA for the CDR3 is TGTGCCAGCAGTTTATTGAGACTAGCGCTCACAGATACGCAGTATTTT. Translation gives CASSLLRLALTDTQYF.

The chain joins TRBV11-1 to TRBJ1-4, with 7 bases aligning to TRBD1. V lost 5 bases to trimming and J lost 8 bases; unmatched junction nucleotides: 14. This CDR3 spans 16 amino acids. The germline CDR1 and CDR2 sequences are SGHAT and FQDESV (reference sequence). CDR3 sequence reads: CASSDSMAGGREKLFF. As DNA, the CDR3 is TGTGCCAGCAGCGACTCAATGGCAGGGGGACGGGAAAAACTGTTTTTT. Supplemented by reference TRBV11-1 and TRBJ1-4, the full variable domain reads EAEVAQSPRYKITEKSQAVAFWCDPISGHATLYWYRQILGQGPELLVQFQDESVVDDSQLPKDRFSAERLKGVDSTLKIQPAELGDSAMYLCASSDSMAGGREKLFFGSGTQLSVL.

This sequence joins TRBV5-1 and TRBJ2-2; D is undetermined. Germline CDR1 SGHRS, CDR2 YFSETQ. There are 15 residues in the CDR3. V was pared by 0 bases and J by 6 bases, with 12 bases between. The CDR3 DNA reads TGCGCCAGCAGCTTGGGTTTTATTCCTTCCGGGGAGCTGTTTTTT. Translated, it gives CASSLGFIPSGELFF. The whole variable domain, remainder taken from reference TRBV5-1 and TRBJ2-2, is KAGVTQTPRYLIKTRGQQVTLSCSPISGHRSVSWYQQTPGQGLQFLFEYFSETQRNKGNFPGRFSGRQFSNSRSEMNVSTLELGDSALYLCASSLGFIPSGELFFGEGSRLTVL.

This chain uses TRBV7-9 with TRBJ2-3, with 7 nucleotides matching TRBD2. This CDR3 is built from 14 residues. V dropped 1 base and J dropped 6; count of bases not matched to a gene: 4. From germline, CDR1 is SEHNR and CDR2 FQNEAQ (reference sequence). For the CDR3, the DNA is TGTGCCAGCAGCTTAGGGGGGGGACCCGATACGCAGTATTTT. Its translation: CASSLGGGPDTQYF. Drawing the rest from reference TRBV7-9 and TRBJ2-3, the complete variable domain is DTGVSQNPRHKITKRGQNVTFRCDPISEHNRLYWYRQTLGQGPEFLTYFQNEAQLEKSRLLSDRFSAERPKGSFSTLEIQRTEQGDSAMYLCASSLGGGPDTQYFGPGTRLTVL.

The CDR3 bases are TGCGCCAGCCACGAAGGGGACAGCGGCTATGGCTACACCTTC. Translated, it gives CASHEGDSGYGYTF. J is TRBJ1-2 and V is TRBV5-1, with 7 bases identical to TRBD1. CDR1 and CDR2 (germline): SGHRS, YFSETQ. The CDR3 consists of 14 residues. V shed 7 bases and J 4 bases; nucleotides not matched to a gene: 10.

This chain links TRBV5-6 with TRBJ1-6; 8 nucleotides match TRBD1. Per germline, CDR1 SGHDT and CDR2 YYEEEE. The ends lost 1 base at V and 14 bases at J; junction bases unmatched: 20. The CDR3 length is 18 residues. DNA for the CDR3: TGTGCCAGCAGCTTGCTCGCCCCAACCGACAGGGGAGAGGGGGCCCTCCACTTT. Amino acid sequence: CASSLLAPTDRGEGALHF. Full variable domain (missing parts from reference TRBV5-6 and TRBJ1-6): DAGVTQSPTHLIKTRGQQVTLRCSPKSGHDTVSWYQQALGQGPQFIFQYYEEEERQRGNFPDRFSGHQFPNYSSELNVNALLLGDSALYLCASSLLAPTDRGEGALHFGNGTRLTVT.

The rearrangement links TRBV20-1 to TRBJ2-4; D gene unclear. Trimming removed 7 bases from V and 3 bases from J, with 4 bases in between. From germline, CDR1 is DFQATT and CDR2 SNEGSKA (reference sequence). The CDR3 consists of 10 residues. The CDR3 nucleotides are TGCAGTGTATTCAAAAACATTCAGTACTTC. This encodes CSVFKNIQYF.

The chain carries TRBV29-1 and TRBJ2-1, with a tentative D call TRBD1 (5 bases). The CDR3 has 14 residues. Trimming took 3 bases from V and 4 from J, leaving 13 bases between them. The germline CDR1 and CDR2 sequences are SQVTM and ANQGSEA. The CDR3 here is CSVDRGRAYNEQFF. CDR3 DNA sequence: TGCAGCGTTGATAGGGGAAGGGCGTACAATGAGCAGTTCTTC.

About this clone itself: One end of the junction fails to match germline, which may point to a read error. V is TRBV10-2 and J is TRBJ2-2; 9 bases line up with TRBD2. This CDR3 is 15 amino acids long. Germline CDR1 WSHSY, CDR2 SAAADI. The CDR3 DNA reads TGCGCCAGCCGTGACCCGGGACTAGCAGCCGGGGAGCTGTTTTTT. Its protein is CASRDPGLAAGELFF.

The chain uses TRBV27 and TRBJ1-2; D call uncertain. The CDR3 sequence is 13 residues long. From germline, CDR1 is MNHEY and CDR2 SMNVEV (reference sequence). V lost 3 bases, J lost 8 bases, and 13 bases lay in between. The CDR3 bases are TGTGCCAGCAGTTTTCAGAGATCGGGGGGCTACACCTTC. It is translated as CASSFQRSGGYTF.